The clone carrying this T cell receptor beta chain was picked up one time. Sequencing used immunoSEQ multiplex PCR; TCRdb keeps in-frame clones, though not all of them. The table includes around 1.4 million clones, 98% detected once. This sample is part of a study of shared clonotypes between healthy human individuals. Germline values: CDR1 MDHEN, CDR2 SYDVKM. The CDR3 extends over 14 amino acids. V gave up 5 bases and J gave up 4 bases, with 11 bases separating them. The sample consisted of naive CD4+ T cells sorted from blood. Described subset: CD45RA+ positively selected. The TCR sequence derives from a man aged 30 to 45 in good health. The rearrangement links TRBV28 to TRBJ1-4, with D perhaps TRBD1 (6 bases). CDR3 bases: TGTGCCAGCAGTGACAGGACCGATAATGAAAAACTGTTTTTT. This encodes CASSDRTDNEKLFF.